These 32 T cell receptor beta chains originate from one sample sequenced in a study of Ad26.COV2.S vaccination and SARS-CoV-2 variants. Here immunoSEQ multiplex PCR was the method, and the copy in TCRdb shows in-frame clones only, minus some. The profile shows roughly 350,000 clones, more than 75% of them singletons. Sample treatment: some 20 received Ad26.COV2.S at low or high dose, single or two shots; 5 received placebo; per-sample allocation not given. The investigators took samples on day 63 after the first vaccine or placebo injection. Specimen: peripheral blood, collected in a trial of Ad26.COV2.S vaccine versus placebo. These receptors were obtained from a person between 18 and 59 years old who received the Ad26.COV2.S COVID-19 vaccine or a placebo.

This sequence joins TRBV6-1 and TRBJ1-4; D not resolved. The CDR3 sequence is 16 residues long. The germline V gene has CDR1 MNHNS and CDR2 SASEGT. V was trimmed by 3 bases and J by 1 base, leaving 12 bases between them. CDR3 bases: TGTGCCAGCAGTGATAATTTTGGTGGAACTAATGAAAAACTGTTTTTT. Protein: CASSDNFGGTNEKLFF.

The chain recombines TRBV7-8 with TRBJ2-2; D not resolved. Trimming cost V 2 bases and J 6 bases, with 1 base left between them. CDR1 is SGHVS, CDR2 FQNEAQ, per germline. The CDR3 extends over 11 amino acids. The CDR3 is CASSLSGELFF. The CDR3 nucleotides are TGTGCCAGCAGCTTATCCGGGGAGCTGTTTTTT.

This chain joins TRBV27 and TRBJ1-2; tentatively, D is TRBD1 (6 bases). This CDR3 is built from 15 residues. Germline V gene lookup returns CDR1 MNHEY and CDR2 SMNVEV (reference sequence). Between the trimmed V and J ends, which lost 6 bases and 3 bases, there was a span of 17 bases. CDR3: CASRLQGKWDYGYTF. CDR3 DNA sequence: TGTGCCAGCAGGCTACAGGGAAAGTGGGACTATGGCTACACCTTC.

V is TRBV3-1 (or the pseudogene TRBV3-2) and J is TRBJ2-1; D tentatively reads TRBD1 or TRBD2 (5 bases each). Germline-derived CDR1 and CDR2 are LGHDT and YNNKEL (reference sequence). With 1 base removed from V and 8 bases from J, the gap between germline ends came to 9 bases. CDR3 length: 13 residues. The CDR3 DNA is TGTGCCAGCAGCCAAGGGGGGTATGATGAGCAGTTCTTC. Encoded protein: CASSQGGYDEQFF.

V usage is TRBV7-9 and J usage is TRBJ1-5, with D hard to call. The CDR3 spans 17 residues. Per germline, CDR1 SEHNR and CDR2 FQNEAQ (reference sequence). V was trimmed by 1 base and J by 0 bases, leaving 13 bases between them. The CDR3 region has the DNA TGTGCCAGCAGCTTAGGGTGGCCAGGCCATAGCAATCAGCCCCAGCATTTT. Encoded protein: CASSLGWPGHSNQPQHF.

This sequence joins TRBV18 and TRBJ2-7; tentative D call: TRBD1 (6 bases). Trimming shortened V by 8 bases and J by 3 bases, and 26 bases separated the two germline ends. This CDR3 region has 17 residues. The V gene's germline CDR1 is KGHSH and CDR2 LQKENI. The CDR3 region is CASTHGPTGTRHYEQYF. The CDR3 nucleotides read TGTGCCAGCACTCACGGGCCTACCGGGACAAGACACTACGAGCAGTACTTC.

V and J are TRBV6-5 and TRBJ1-1; a weak D match, TRBD1 (6 bases). This CDR3 has 14 amino acids. Germline CDR1 and CDR2: MNHEY and SVGAGI. Trimming removed 2 bases at V and 1 base at J, with 8 bases between. The CDR3 nucleotides are TGTGCCAGCAGTTACGGACAGAAGAACACTGAAGCTTTCTTT. Amino acids: CASSYGQKNTEAFF.

V is TRBV3-1 (or the pseudogene TRBV3-2) and J is TRBJ2-7; D remains ambiguous. The length of the CDR3 is 16 residues. V gave up 0 bases and J gave up 0 bases, with 12 bases separating them. Germline CDR1 LGHDT, CDR2 YNNKEL (reference sequence). This chain's CDR3 is CASSQDYRKGSYEQYF. The CDR3 DNA reads as TGTGCCAGCAGCCAAGATTATAGGAAGGGCTCCTACGAGCAGTACTTC.

This sequence joins TRBV7-6 and TRBJ1-3; no clear D gene. The germline V gene has CDR1 SGHVS and CDR2 FNYEAQ. The CDR3 is 16 residues long. Trimming took off 4 bases at V and 0 bases at J, with 13 bases between the two ends. CDR3 in amino acids: CASSSLSEASGNTIYF. CDR3 in DNA: TGTGCCAGCAGCTCCCTCAGCGAGGCCTCTGGAAACACCATATATTTT.

The genes are TRBV4-2 and TRBJ2-2; 7 positions match TRBD2. CDR3 length: 16 residues. Germline loops: CDR1 LGHNA, CDR2 YNFKEQ. J gave up 2 bases and V 0 bases, and 3 bases lay outside the gene matches. CDR3 sequence reads: CASSQDPSGNTGELFF. The CDR3 nucleotides are TGTGCCAGCAGCCAAGACCCTAGCGGTAACACCGGGGAGCTGTTTTTT.

V is TRBV2 and J is TRBJ1-1, with a tentative D call TRBD1 (6 bases). CDR1 and CDR2 from the germline V gene are SNHLY and FYNNEI. Trimming stripped 2 bases from V and 2 bases from J, with 12 bases between. The CDR3 loop spans 15 amino acids. CDR3 protein: CASSEWGLLNTEAFF. CDR3 sequence (DNA): TGTGCCAGCAGTGAATGGGGGCTTCTTAACACTGAAGCTTTCTTT.

V gene TRBV27 combines with J gene TRBJ2-7; D remains ambiguous. V was clipped by 8 bases and J by 4 bases, with 12 bases between them. From germline, CDR1 is MNHEY and CDR2 SMNVEV (reference sequence). This CDR3 contains 12 residues. CDR3 DNA: TGTGCCAGCTCCTCTTTCGGGTACGAGCAGTACTTC. The encoded protein is CASSSFGYEQYF.

V is TRBV6-5 and J is TRBJ1-6; 7 nucleotides line up with TRBD1. CDR1 and CDR2 (germline): MNHEY, SVGAGI. The CDR3 contains 15 residues. Trimming removed 7 bases from V and 7 bases from J; junction bases left unmatched: 10. In nucleotides, the CDR3 is TGTGCCAGCACCTCGCAGGGGGTTATCAATTCACCCCTCCACTTT. It codes for CASTSQGVINSPLHF.

This clone was picked up one time. The chain recombines TRBV12-5 with TRBJ2-2, with 7 bases aligning to TRBD1. CDR3 size: 15 residues. V gave up 1 base and J gave up 5 bases; unmatched junction bases: 4. The V gene's germline CDR1 is LGHNT and CDR2 FRNRAP. CDR3 amino acids: CASGLGTGDTGELFF. The CDR3 region has the DNA TGTGCTAGTGGTTTGGGTACAGGGGATACCGGGGAGCTGTTTTTT.

The chain links TRBV4-1 to TRBJ2-7, with a tentative D call TRBD1 (6 bases). The germline gives CDR1 MGHRA, CDR2 YSYEKL. The V end lost 2 bases, the J end lost 6 bases, and 20 bases lay between the germline ends. The CDR3 runs 16 residues. The CDR3 bases are TGCGCCAGCAGCCAAAGCCTGGGGCGCAGGGGTTTCGAGCAGTACTTC. Amino acid sequence: CASSQSLGRRGFEQYF.

This chain links TRBV30 with TRBJ1-4; TRBD1 is a possible D gene (5 bases). The length of the CDR3 is 16 residues. V gave up 4 bases and J gave up 1 base, with 16 bases separating them. The germline gives CDR1 GTSNPN, CDR2 SVGIG (reference sequence). The CDR3 is CAWTRGVLGTNEKLFF. The CDR3 coding sequence is TGTGCCTGGACTCGGGGGGTGCTAGGAACTAATGAAAAACTGTTTTTT.

The table lists this clone with a few counts. The chain employs TRBV15 and TRBJ1-1, with D hard to call. CDR1 and CDR2 from the germline V gene are LNHNV and YYDKDF (reference sequence). V was pared by 3 bases and J by 5 bases, with 7 bases between. The CDR3 consists of 12 residues. The CDR3 is CATSSLRTEAFF. Written as DNA, the CDR3 is TGTGCCACCAGCAGTTTAAGGACTGAAGCTTTCTTT.

The gene calls are TRBV5-1 and TRBJ2-5, with 8 bases identical to TRBD2. The CDR3 spans 16 residues. The germline V gene has CDR1 SGHRS and CDR2 YFSETQ. V lost 4 bases to trimming and J lost 9 bases; unmatched junction nucleotides: 17. The CDR3 DNA reads TGCGCCAGCAGCCCCCAGGGGCTTCTAGCGGGCTCGGCCCAGTACTTC. This codes for CASSPQGLLAGSAQYF.

V usage is TRBV9 and J usage is TRBJ2-7; D remains unclear. The V gene's germline CDR1 is SGDLS and CDR2 YYNGEE. This CDR3 contains 14 residues. Trimming removed 0 bases at V and 6 bases at J, with 13 bases between. The CDR3 here is CASSVGAAPGEQYF. The CDR3, as DNA: TGTGCCAGCAGCGTAGGGGCAGCCCCGGGCGAGCAGTACTTC.

V is TRBV4-1 and J is TRBJ2-3; D uncertain. CDR3 size: 12 residues. V was shortened by 3 bases and J by 3 bases, with 4 bases between the two germline ends. The germline V gene encodes CDR1 MGHRA and CDR2 YSYEKL. The CDR3 region is CASSHRTDTQYF. The CDR3 coding sequence is TGCGCCAGCAGCCACAGGACAGATACGCAGTATTTT.

V gene TRBV4-2 combines with J gene TRBJ1-2; no firm D call. Trimming took 2 bases from V and 2 from J, leaving 24 bases between them. Germline V gene lookup returns CDR1 LGHNA and CDR2 YNFKEQ. The CDR3 runs 19 residues. CDR3 nucleotides: TGTGCCAGCAGCCAAAGGCTAAACACTGGACCGTGGGGAAACTATGGCTACACCTTC. It is translated as CASSQRLNTGPWGNYGYTF.

The chain links TRBV7-3 to TRBJ2-1; D might be TRBD1 (6 bases). The germline V gene encodes CDR1 SGHTA and CDR2 FQGTGA. The CDR3 covers 15 residues. V was clipped by 2 bases and J by 7 bases, with 15 bases between them. Written as DNA, the CDR3 is TGTGCCAGCAGCTTAGGACAGTTGCCCGGGAATGAGCAGTTCTTC. This encodes CASSLGQLPGNEQFF.

This rearrangement joins TRBV6-5 to TRBJ2-7; 7 bases agree with TRBD2. V gave up 2 bases and J gave up 4 bases; unmatched junction bases: 2. Germline CDR1 and CDR2: MNHEY and SVGAGI. The CDR3 runs 13 residues. In DNA form, the CDR3 reads TGTGCCAGCAGTTACGGGACTACTTACGAGCAGTACTTC. Translation: CASSYGTTYEQYF.

In nucleotides, the CDR3 is TGTGCCAGCAGCTTCAGATCCGGGACACCCCGGGAGACCCAGTACTTC. This translates into CASSFRSGTPRETQYF. The V gene is TRBV5-5, the J gene TRBJ2-5, with D perhaps TRBD1 (6 bases). The CDR3 runs 16 residues. Germline lookup yields CDR1 SGHKS and CDR2 YYEKEE (reference sequence). V was pared by 2 bases and J by 5 bases, with 19 bases between.

V and J are TRBV4-1 and TRBJ1-3, with 8 positions matching TRBD1. CDR3 length: 15 residues. Germline V gene lookup returns CDR1 MGHRA and CDR2 YSYEKL. The junction had 3 bases not matched to a gene; V was cut back by 3 bases and J by 2 bases. The CDR3 nucleotides are TGCGCCAGCAGCCAGAGACAGGGGCCTGGAAACACCATATATTTT. Amino acid sequence: CASSQRQGPGNTIYF.

The genes are TRBV6-5 and TRBJ1-2; a weak D match, TRBD1 (5 bases). The CDR3 contains 15 residues. Germline CDR1 MNHEY, CDR2 SVGAGI. Trimming took 0 bases from V and 1 from J, leaving 9 bases between them. CDR3 coding DNA: TGTGCCAGCAGTTACTCACAGGCTCTTAACTATGGCTACACCTTC. Its translation: CASSYSQALNYGYTF.

This chain connects TRBV9 to TRBJ1-6; possible D gene TRBD1, 6 bases. Germline lookup yields CDR1 SGDLS and CDR2 YYNGEE. V was clipped by 3 bases and J by 7 bases, with 14 bases between them. The length of the CDR3 is 15 residues. This CDR3 is CASSGGGSRNSPLHF. CDR3 in DNA: TGTGCCAGCAGCGGAGGGGGATCGCGGAATTCACCCCTCCACTTT.

The sample holds one count of this clone. The V call is TRBV5-6, the J call TRBJ2-7, with D possibly TRBD1 on 6 matching bases. Germline CDR1 is SGHDT and CDR2 is YYEEEE. This CDR3 region has 14 residues. V was pared by 0 bases and J by 2 bases, with 9 bases between. The CDR3: CASSLDRDTYEQYF. The DNA for the CDR3 is TGTGCCAGCAGCTTGGACCGGGACACCTACGAGCAGTACTTC.

The chain recombines TRBV4-1 with TRBJ1-3; possibly TRBD1 for D (6 bases). The CDR3 consists of 17 residues. CDR1 is MGHRA, CDR2 YSYEKL, per germline. Trimming stripped 1 base from V and 0 bases from J, with 13 bases between. As DNA, the CDR3 is TGCGCCAGCAGCCAAGGGTCAGGGGCCAACTCTGGAAACACCATATATTTT. Translating gives CASSQGSGANSGNTIYF.

The chain employs TRBV6-2 or TRBV6-3 and TRBJ2-7; D may be TRBD1 (7 bases). Germline loops: CDR1 MNHEY, CDR2 SVGEGT. Between the trimmed V and J ends, which lost 4 bases and 3 bases, there was a span of 19 bases. The CDR3 has 16 amino acids. CDR3 nucleotide sequence: TGTGCCAGCAGTTTTGTACAGGGGAGGAGGTACTACGAGCAGTACTTC. Translating gives CASSFVQGRRYYEQYF.

This sequence joins TRBV30 and TRBJ1-5; 10 bases are a match to TRBD1. CDR1 is GTSNPN, CDR2 SVGIG, per germline (reference sequence). V dropped 5 bases and J dropped 2; count of bases not matched to a gene: 9. This CDR3 contains 16 residues. CDR3 protein: CAWGPGTGDGNQPQHF. The CDR3 DNA sequence: TGTGCCTGGGGGCCCGGGACAGGGGACGGCAATCAGCCCCAGCATTTT.

The J gene is TRBJ1-1, the V gene TRBV11-2; a weak D match, TRBD1 (6 bases). Per germline, CDR1 SGHAT and CDR2 FQNNGV. The CDR3 runs to 12 residues. The germline V and J ends were trimmed by 5 bases and 11 bases, with 15 bases remaining between them. The CDR3 nucleotides read TGTGCCAGCAGCATCGCGACAGGAGACGCTTTCTTT. Its protein is CASSIATGDAFF.